This TCR beta chain comes out of a study of circulating and synovial CD4+ cells in juvenile arthritis (dated 2014 in TCRdb). For the wider study: TCRbeta CDR3 repertoires of circulating HLA-DR+ CD4 T cells, bulk blood CD4 T cells and synovial CD4 T cells were compared within each patient. The goal of the repertoire sequencing was to confirm that synovial clonotypes were enriched in a circulating synovial-like CD4 T cell subset.

CDR1 and CDR2, per the germline V gene, are SGHRS and YFSETQ. Between the V and J ends, shortened by 0 bases and 5 bases respectively, the junction contains 9 bases. From its cysteine to its phenylalanine, the CDR3 spans 14 amino acids. The kept DNA is CDR3 alone, 42 bases in frame from the first base. As for this clone: Its antigen specificity is not known. No much larger clone exists at a distance of one base, and base qualities are not known.

Donors of the sequenced samples were patients with active juvenile idiopathic arthritis. Right after thawing, the cells went straight into sorting, and Live/Dead Fixable Near-IR Stain was used to exclude dead cells. Findings and caveats that apply to the study as a whole: Synovial and circulating pathogenic-like lymphocyte repertoires were less diverse than bulk blood CD4 repertoires, and some CPL samples were as oligoclonal as synovium. Because CPL samples and bulk blood CD4 samples differed in T cell genome counts by at least an order of magnitude, sample-size effects were addressed. No difference between circulating pathogenic-like lymphocytes and bulk blood T cells was detected by traditional Vbeta family usage analysis. Overlap with synovium increased with sequencing depth, so measured shared-clonotype fractions likely underestimated the full repertoire overlap. Circulating pathogenic-like lymphocytes clustered together with synovial T cells, and compared with bulk blood, the circulating pathogenic-like lymphocytes shared a substantially higher fraction of CDR3 sequences with synovium.

Library preparation employed the immunoSEQ multiplex PCR assay. An external provider performed TCRbeta CDR3 sequencing as a commercial service. Turning to the authors' computational methods: Productive nucleotide sequences and amino acid sequences obtained through in silico translation were used in the analyses. Diversity was measured with Renyi entropy across alpha values, using the median of 200 repeated subsamples to equalise sample size. The distance between each pair of repertoires was calculated as one minus the Chao-modified Jaccard index, which corrects for under-sampling, and this distance was used for clustering. Frequency-weighted overlap with synovial clonotypes was calculated over 200 sample sizes with 200 draws without replacement at each size, and the overlap was reported at the size of the smaller sample. What TCRdb holds here is the immuneACCESS table cut down to in-frame rearrangements. Part of the clones is not present; checked against another copy, under half of the missing clones reflect an unresolved V gene, and the others are unexplained. That table furnishes V, J and clone size, whereas the DNA furnished D and trimming. This sample lists over 11,000 clones; over 80% were detected once. The top ten hold more than 3.5% of the sample.

Recombination linked TRBV5-1 to TRBJ1-5; no D segment can be confidently identified. The TCR sequence derives from a human patient with juvenile idiopathic arthritis. Some clones in this sample may be carry-over from other donors' samples. Sequences were obtained from CD4+ T cells from synovial fluid. The CDR3 protein: CASSLETADQPQHF. The DNA sequence reads TGCGCCAGCAGCTTGGAGACGGCGGATCAGCCCCAGCATTTT.